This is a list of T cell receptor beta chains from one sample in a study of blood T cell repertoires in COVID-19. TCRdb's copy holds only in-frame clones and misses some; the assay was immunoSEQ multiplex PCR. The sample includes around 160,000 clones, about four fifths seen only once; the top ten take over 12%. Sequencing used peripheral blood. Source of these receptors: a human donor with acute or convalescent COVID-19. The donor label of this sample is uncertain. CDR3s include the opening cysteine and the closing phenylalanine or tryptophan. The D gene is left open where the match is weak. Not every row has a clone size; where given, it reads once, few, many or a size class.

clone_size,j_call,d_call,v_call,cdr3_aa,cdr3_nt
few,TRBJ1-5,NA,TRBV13,CASSLGLGYGQPQHF,TGTGCCAGCAGCTTAGGGTTGGGCTATGGTCAGCCCCAGCATTTT
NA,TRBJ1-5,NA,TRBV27,CASRNLPPGDLNQPQHF,TGTGCCAGCAGAAATCTACCCCCAGGGGACCTCAATCAGCCCCAGCATTTT
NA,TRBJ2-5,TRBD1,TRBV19,CASSKGTEQETQYF,TGTGCCAGTAGTAAGGGGACAGAGCAAGAGACCCAGTACTTC
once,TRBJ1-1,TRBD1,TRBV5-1,CASSSQGVGDTEAFF,TGCGCCAGCAGCTCCCAGGGGGTTGGGGACACTGAAGCTTTCTTT
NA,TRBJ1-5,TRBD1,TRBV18,CASSPNRLRTGPSNQPQHF,TGTGCCAGCTCACCAAACAGGCTCAGGACAGGCCCTAGCAATCAGCCCCAGCATTTT
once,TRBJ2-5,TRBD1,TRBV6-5,CAATGTGVGGTQYF,TGTGCCGCGACCGGGACAGGGGTCGGGGGGACCCAGTACTTC
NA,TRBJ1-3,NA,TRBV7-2,CASSLRDSGNTIYF,TGTGCCAGCAGCTTACGGGACTCTGGAAACACCATATATTTT
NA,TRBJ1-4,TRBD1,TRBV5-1,CASSGGTGRMFF,TGCGCCAGCAGCGGTGGGACAGGGAGAATGTTTTTT
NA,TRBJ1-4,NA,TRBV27,CASSWNRREKLFF,TGTGCCAGCAGTTGGAACAGGAGAGAAAAACTGTTTTTT
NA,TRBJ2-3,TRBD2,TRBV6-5,CASSFLAGGRDTQYF,TGTGCCAGCAGTTTTCTAGCGGGGGGAAGGGATACGCAGTATTTT
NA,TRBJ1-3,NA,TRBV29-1,CSVVPAGNTIYF,TGCAGCGTTGTTCCCGCTGGAAACACCATATATTTT
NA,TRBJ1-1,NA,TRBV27,CASRHRANTEAFF,TGTGCCAGCAGGCACAGGGCGAACACTGAAGCTTTCTTT
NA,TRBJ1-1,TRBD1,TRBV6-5,CASSSRDRGLTEAFF,TGTGCCAGCAGTTCCCGAGACAGGGGGCTCACTGAAGCTTTCTTT
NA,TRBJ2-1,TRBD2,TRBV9,CASSVGEGEQFF,TGTGCCAGCAGCGTTGGGGAGGGTGAGCAGTTCTTC
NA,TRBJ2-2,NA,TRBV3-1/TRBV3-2,CASSSRGAGRNTGELFF,TGTGCCAGCAGCTCCCGGGGCGCGGGGAGAAACACCGGGGAGCTGTTTTTT
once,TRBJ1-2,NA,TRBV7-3,CASSSQQGTSTF,TGTGCCAGCAGCTCCCAACAGGGAACAAGCACCTTC
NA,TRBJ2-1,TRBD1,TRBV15,CATSREFGTATGNEQFF,TGTGCCACCAGCAGAGAGTTCGGGACAGCCACCGGCAATGAGCAGTTCTTC
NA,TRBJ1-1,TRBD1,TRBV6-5,CASKQGGVNTEAFF,TGTGCCAGCAAACAGGGGGGAGTGAACACTGAAGCTTTCTTT
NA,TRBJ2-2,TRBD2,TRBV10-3,CAIKQGGGHTGELFF,TGTGCCATCAAGCAGGGCGGGGGGCACACCGGGGAGCTGTTTTTT
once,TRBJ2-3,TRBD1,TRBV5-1,CASSSGQGSTDTQYF,TGCGCCAGCAGCTCCGGACAGGGTAGCACAGATACGCAGTATTTT
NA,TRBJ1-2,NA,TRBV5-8,CASARVNYGYTF,TGTGCCAGCGCCAGGGTTAACTATGGCTACACCTTC
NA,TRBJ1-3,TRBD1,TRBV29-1,CSVEEWDRGTGNTIYF,TGCAGCGTTGAAGAGTGGGACAGGGGGACTGGAAACACCATATATTTT
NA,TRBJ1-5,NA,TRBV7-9,CASSSGAGGNQPQHF,TGTGCCAGCAGCTCGGGTGCTGGTGGCAATCAGCCCCAGCATTTT